Below are 12 T cell receptor beta chains sequenced from a single sample in a study of spatial heterogeneity in lung cancer. Time point given: sample taken at primary tumor resection. The sequenced material consisted of unsorted whole RNA from tumor, nontumor lung or frozen PBMC. TCRdb called the 5' RACE reads again in MiXCR, with one record for every CDR3 protein. Found here are just over 25,000 distinct CDR3 sequences, 10% to 15% of them singletons; the top ten hold roughly 25%. Source: PBMCs, taken at surgery. The receptors stem from a female donor with early-stage non-small cell lung cancer.

The V call is TRBV6-6, the J call TRBJ2-7, with a tentative D call TRBD2 (6 bases). Germline-derived CDR1 and CDR2 are MNHNY and SVGAGI (reference sequence). The CDR3 has 16 amino acids. Trimming cost V 0 bases and J 4 bases, with 16 bases left between them. DNA of the CDR3: TGTGCCAGCAGTTACTCGAAAGGTCTCGCGGGGTACGAGCAGTACTTC. Translation gives CASSYSKGLAGYEQYF.

In this sample, this clonotype turned up many times. The chain links TRBV28 to TRBJ2-5; TRBD2 agrees at 8 bases. CDR1 MDHEN and CDR2 SYDVKM come from the germline V gene. J was trimmed by 2 bases and V by 3 bases; bases with no gene match: 2. CDR3 size: 14 residues. The CDR3 nucleotides read TGTGCCAGCAGTTTCCGGGGGGGACAAGAGACCCAGTACTTC. Amino acids: CASSFRGGQETQYF.

CDR3 loop: CAIGGGLADQETQYF. CDR3 bases: TGTGCCATCGGTGGGGGACTAGCAGACCAAGAGACCCAGTACTTC. This sequence joins TRBV10-3 and TRBJ2-5; TRBD2 matches at 9 bases. The length of the CDR3 is 15 residues. V gave up 8 bases and J gave up 0 bases; unmatched junction bases: 7. Germline V lookup: CDR1 ENHRY, CDR2 SYGVKD.

This clonotype was detected ten times or more. The chain links TRBV28 to TRBJ2-1; 9 nucleotides match TRBD1. The V and J ends lost 6 bases and 4 bases, in that order; junction bases with no gene match: 7. CDR3 length: 15 amino acids. Germline CDR1 and CDR2: MDHEN and SYDVKM. The DNA for the CDR3 is TGTGCCAGCAGCCCACAGGGGGCAGGGTACAATGAGCAGTTCTTC. Translated, it gives CASSPQGAGYNEQFF.

This clonotype was counted only a few times. V usage is TRBV29-1 and J usage is TRBJ1-2; possibly TRBD1 for D (5 bases). The CDR3 contains 12 residues. Germline lookup yields CDR1 SQVTM and CDR2 ANQGSEA. V dropped 7 bases and J dropped 4 bases, with 13 bases sitting between them. The CDR3 bases are TGCAGCGCTGAGGAGACAGCCTATGGCTACACCTTC. Amino acid sequence: CSAEETAYGYTF.

The J gene is TRBJ2-3, the V gene TRBV6-5, with TRBD2 as a possible D gene (6 bases). The ends were cut back, 5 bases at V and 4 bases at J, with 16 bases in the middle. Per germline, CDR1 MNHEY and CDR2 SVGAGI. This CDR3 has 15 residues. The CDR3 nucleotides read TGTGCCAGCAGTCCCCCCTTGGGGGGATCAGATACGCAGTATTTT. It translates to CASSPPLGGSDTQYF.

V is TRBV19 and J is TRBJ1-1, with a tentative D call TRBD1 (5 bases). The CDR3 has 13 residues. Germline-derived CDR1 and CDR2 are LNHDA and SQIVND (reference sequence). V was clipped by 3 bases and J by 4 bases, with 9 bases between them. In DNA form, the CDR3 reads TGTGCCAGTAGTATCGGGGGTGGCACTGAAGCTTTCTTT. It yields the protein CASSIGGGTEAFF.

The rearrangement links TRBV7-2 to TRBJ2-7, with TRBD1 matching 10 bases. Germline lookup yields CDR1 SGHTA and CDR2 FQGNSA. Trimming cost V 3 bases and J 2 bases; bases outside gene matches: 4. The CDR3 runs to 15 residues. Here the CDR3 DNA reads TGTGCCAGCAGCTTGGGGACAGGGGATCCCTACGAGCAGTACTTC. It codes for CASSLGTGDPYEQYF.

V usage is TRBV4-3 and J usage is TRBJ1-5; D remains unclear. Per germline, CDR1 LGHNA and CDR2 YSLEER. V was shortened by 0 bases and J by 1 base, with 7 bases between the two germline ends. This CDR3 has 15 amino acids. CDR3 sequence reads: CASSQESGSNQPQHF. As DNA, the CDR3 is TGCGCCAGCAGCCAAGAGTCAGGAAGCAATCAGCCCCAGCATTTT.

The rearrangement uses TRBV29-1 and TRBJ1-1; D remains ambiguous. This CDR3 is built from 15 residues. From germline, CDR1 is SQVTM and CDR2 ANQGSEA. V was clipped by 4 bases and J by 0 bases, with 15 bases between them. CDR3: CSVAAAPSMNTEAFF. The CDR3 nucleotides are TGCAGCGTTGCAGCGGCGCCAAGCATGAACACTGAAGCTTTCTTT.

At least ten counts were recorded for this clonotype. The chain employs TRBV27 and TRBJ2-3; D is undetermined. Deletions cut 5 bases from V and 6 bases from J, with 12 bases between. This CDR3 spans 13 amino acids. Looked up from germline, CDR1 is MNHEY and CDR2 is SMNVEV (reference sequence). The CDR3 is CASSRVGLDTQYF. CDR3 nucleotides: TGTGCCAGCAGTAGGGTGGGGTTGGATACGCAGTATTTT.

This clonotype was counted at least ten times. This chain joins TRBV7-2 and TRBJ1-4; TRBD1 matches 7 bases. Trimming at V came to 4 bases and at J to 2 bases, leaving 7 bases not matched to a gene. The germline V gene encodes CDR1 SGHTA and CDR2 FQGNSA. The CDR3 contains 16 residues. The CDR3 loop reads CASSSGQVSTNEKLFF. For the CDR3, the DNA is TGTGCCAGCAGCTCCGGACAGGTCTCGACTAATGAAAAACTGTTTTTT.